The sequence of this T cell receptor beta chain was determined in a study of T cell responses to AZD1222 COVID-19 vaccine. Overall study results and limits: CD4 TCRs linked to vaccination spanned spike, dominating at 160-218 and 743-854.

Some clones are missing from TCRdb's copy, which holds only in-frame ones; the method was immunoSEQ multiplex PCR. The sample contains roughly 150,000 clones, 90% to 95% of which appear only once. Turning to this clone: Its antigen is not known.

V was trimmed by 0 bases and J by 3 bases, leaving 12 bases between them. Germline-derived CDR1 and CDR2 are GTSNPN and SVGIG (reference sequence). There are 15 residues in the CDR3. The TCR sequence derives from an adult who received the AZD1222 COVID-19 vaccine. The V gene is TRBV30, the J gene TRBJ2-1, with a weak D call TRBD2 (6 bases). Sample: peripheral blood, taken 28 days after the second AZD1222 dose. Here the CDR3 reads CAWSVGWGVYNEQFF. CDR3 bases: TGTGCCTGGAGTGTAGGGTGGGGGGTCTACAATGAGCAGTTCTTC.